Following are 6 T cell receptor beta chains from one sample sequenced in a study of control samples from healthy donors and cancer patients. This table comes from immunoSEQ multiplex PCR, and its TCRdb copy is limited to in-frame clones, with some not included. The sample records tens of thousands of clones, roughly 94% being singletons. The specimen was blood. These receptors were obtained from a woman aged 18-29 years in good health.

In DNA, the CDR3 is TGTGCCAGCCACGAGGGGAGGGTGGTAGCTTTCTTT. Translated, it gives CASHEGRVVAFF. This chain connects TRBV2 to TRBJ1-1, with D possibly matching TRBD1 (5 bases). CDR3 length: 12 residues. Germline V CDR1 and CDR2: SNHLY, FYNNEI. Between the trimmed V and J ends, which lost 8 bases and 10 bases, there was a span of 17 bases.

This sequence joins TRBV7-9 and TRBJ1-3, with TRBD1 matching over 9 bases. This CDR3 has 14 amino acids. The germline V gene has CDR1 SEHNR and CDR2 FQNEAQ (reference sequence). J lost 8 bases, V lost 5 bases, and 7 bases had no gene match. The CDR3 DNA sequence: TGTGCCAGCAGCGTAAGGACAGGGGCGGACACCATATATTTT. Its protein is CASSVRTGADTIYF.

The genes are TRBV5-1 and TRBJ2-5; 8 nucleotides line up with TRBD1. CDR1 and CDR2 (germline): SGHRS, YFSETQ. V lost 4 bases to trimming and J lost 5 bases; unmatched junction nucleotides: 4. This CDR3 contains 13 residues. This CDR3 reads CASSRRQGETQYF. In DNA, the CDR3 is TGCGCCAGCAGCCGCCGACAGGGGGAGACCCAGTACTTC.

The J gene is TRBJ1-4, the V gene TRBV11-2; D is possibly TRBD1 (6 bases). CDR3 length equals 15 residues. Germline V gives CDR1 SGHAT, CDR2 FQNNGV. The V gene lost 4 bases and the J gene lost 2 bases, with 11 bases spanning the gap. The CDR3 DNA is TGTGCCAGCAGCTCAACAGGGTCCACTAATGAAAAACTGTTTTTT. Its protein product is CASSSTGSTNEKLFF. Looking up the rest from reference TRBV11-2 and TRBJ1-4 gives the full variable domain: EAGVAQSPRYKIIEKRQSVAFWCNPISGHATLYWYQQILGQGPKLLIQFQNNGVVDDSQLPKDRFSAERLKGVDSTLKIQPAKLEDSAVYLCASSSTGSTNEKLFFGSGTQLSVL.

This clone has just one count. The chain joins TRBV7-2 to TRBJ2-3, with D perhaps matching TRBD2 (6 bases). Germline CDR1 reads SGHTA; CDR2 reads FQGNSA. This CDR3 spans 13 amino acids. V lost 5 bases and J lost 4, with 10 bases in between. The CDR3 DNA is TGTGCCAGCAGCCGACTAGTGGCAGATACGCAGTATTTT. This gives the protein CASSRLVADTQYF.

This clone was seen just once. The chain links TRBV28 to TRBJ2-7; 7 nucleotides match TRBD1. CDR3 size: 14 residues. Germline CDR1 MDHEN, CDR2 SYDVKM. V shed 6 bases and J 2 bases; nucleotides not matched to a gene: 7. Written as DNA, the CDR3 is TGTGCCAGCAGCCCTCCAGGGGGTGCCTACGAGCAGTACTTC. Translating gives CASSPPGGAYEQYF.